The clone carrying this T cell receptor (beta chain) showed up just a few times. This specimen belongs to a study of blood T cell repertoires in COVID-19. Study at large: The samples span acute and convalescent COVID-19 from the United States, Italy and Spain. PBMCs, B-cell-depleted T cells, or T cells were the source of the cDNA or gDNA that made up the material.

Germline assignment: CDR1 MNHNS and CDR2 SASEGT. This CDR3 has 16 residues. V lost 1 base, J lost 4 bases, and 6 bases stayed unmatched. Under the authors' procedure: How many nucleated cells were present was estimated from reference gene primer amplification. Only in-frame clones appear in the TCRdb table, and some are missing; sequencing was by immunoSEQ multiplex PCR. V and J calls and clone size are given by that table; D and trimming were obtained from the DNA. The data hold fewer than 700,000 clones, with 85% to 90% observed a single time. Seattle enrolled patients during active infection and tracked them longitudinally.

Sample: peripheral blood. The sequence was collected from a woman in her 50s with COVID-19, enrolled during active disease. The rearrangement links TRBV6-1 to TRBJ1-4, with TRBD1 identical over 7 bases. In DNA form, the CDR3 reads TGTGCCAGCAGTGAAGAAGGGGGCAGGGGTAATGAAAAACTGTTTTTT. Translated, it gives CASSEEGGRGNEKLFF.